A single sample gave rise to the 14 T cell receptor beta chains below, sequenced in a study of T cell changes during pregnancy in multiple sclerosis. Produced via immunoSEQ multiplex PCR; TCRdb's table is partial and in-frame only. Altogether around 44,000 clones are present, around 93% being singletons, with the ten largest covering roughly 8.7%. Sequenced here: CD8+ T cells from peripheral blood mononuclear cells, sampled in the third trimester of pregnancy. The receptors stem from a female donor with multiple sclerosis, enrolled in a pregnancy study.

J is TRBJ2-5 and V is TRBV2; D perhaps matches TRBD1 (6 bases). Germline V gene lookup returns CDR1 SNHLY and CDR2 FYNNEI. Between the trimmed V and J ends, which lost 10 bases and 3 bases, there was a span of 9 bases. The CDR3 has 11 amino acids. This CDR3 is CATPGEETQYF. The DNA of the CDR3 is TGTGCCACCCCAGGGGAAGAGACCCAGTACTTC. The full variable domain, its missing parts supplied by reference TRBV2 and TRBJ2-5, is EPEVTQTPSHQVTQMGQEVILRCVPISNHLYFYWYRQILGQKVEFLVSFYNNEISEKSEIFDDQFSVERPDGSNFTLKIRSTKLEDSAMYFCATPGEETQYFGPGTRLLVL.

The chain employs TRBV30 and TRBJ2-2, with a possible D match to TRBD2 (7 bases). The CDR3 sequence is 13 residues long. Trimming cost V 8 bases and J 6 bases, with 16 bases left between them. CDR1 and CDR2 (germline): GTSNPN, SVGIG (reference sequence). The chain's CDR3 is CAAEGGDAGELFF. The CDR3 DNA follows: TGTGCCGCAGAGGGGGGGGATGCCGGGGAGCTGTTTTTT.

V usage is TRBV5-4 and J usage is TRBJ2-5; 13 nucleotides match TRBD2. The CDR3 sequence is 16 residues long. Germline CDR1 is SGHNT and CDR2 is YYREEE (reference sequence). Trimming cost V 5 bases and J 1 base; bases outside gene matches: 5. The CDR3 spells CASSTTSGRIQETQYF. CDR3 DNA sequence: TGTGCCAGCAGTACGACTAGCGGGAGGATCCAAGAGACCCAGTACTTC.

This sequence joins TRBV19 and TRBJ2-5; TRBD2 might be the D (6 bases). This CDR3 region has 13 residues. Germline V gene data show CDR1 as LNHDA and CDR2 as SQIVND (reference sequence). Trimming removed 6 bases at V and 1 base at J, with 9 bases between. The CDR3 protein is CASRRRAQETQYF. In nucleotides, the CDR3 is TGTGCCAGTAGACGGAGGGCCCAAGAGACCCAGTACTTC.

The chain recombines TRBV28 with TRBJ2-7, with D possibly matching TRBD1 (6 bases). Germline assignment: CDR1 MDHEN and CDR2 SYDVKM. The V end lost 3 bases, the J end lost 3 bases, and 15 bases lay between the germline ends. There are 15 residues in the CDR3. The CDR3 loop reads CASSLGSGAVYEQYF. The DNA of the CDR3 is TGTGCCAGCAGTTTGGGGTCAGGGGCCGTCTACGAGCAGTACTTC.

The CDR3 DNA is TGTGCCAGCAGTTTATCAGGGAGAGGATACGAGCAGTACTTC. It encodes CASSLSGRGYEQYF. The rearrangement links TRBV27 to TRBJ2-7, with D possibly TRBD2 on 5 matching bases. Germline assignment: CDR1 MNHEY and CDR2 SMNVEV (reference sequence). V lost 0 bases and J 4 bases, leaving 10 bases between the germline ends. This CDR3 has 14 amino acids.

The V call is TRBV15, the J call TRBJ1-2; 9 nucleotides align to TRBD1. Per germline, CDR1 LNHNV and CDR2 YYDKDF (reference sequence). The V gene end was trimmed by 0 bases and the J gene end by 2 bases; junction bases not matched to a gene: 7. The CDR3 covers 17 residues. The CDR3 is CATSRDRGTGLNYGYTF. For the CDR3, the DNA is TGTGCCACCAGCAGAGATAGGGGGACAGGGTTAAACTATGGCTACACCTTC. The full variable domain, completed using reference TRBV15 and TRBJ1-2, is DAMVIQNPRYQVTQFGKPVTLSCSQTLNHNVMYWYQQKSSQAPKLLFHYYDKDFNNEADTPDNFQSRRPNTSFCFLDIRSPGLGDTAMYLCATSRDRGTGLNYGYTFGSGTRLTVV.

The J gene is TRBJ2-7, the V gene TRBV7-9; 7 nucleotides line up with TRBD1. V lost 5 bases, J lost 0 bases, and 1 base stayed unmatched. The CDR3 is 13 residues long. Per germline, CDR1 SEHNR and CDR2 FQNEAQ (reference sequence). The DNA of the CDR3 is TGTGCCAGCAGCAACAGGGGCTCCTACGAGCAGTACTTC. This encodes CASSNRGSYEQYF.

The V call is TRBV19, the J call TRBJ2-1; the match to TRBD2 covers 10 bases. This CDR3 is built from 15 residues. Looked up from germline, CDR1 is LNHDA and CDR2 is SQIVND (reference sequence). With V trimmed by 3 bases and J by 8 bases, 7 bases remained unmatched. The CDR3 bases are TGTGCCAGTAGTATTTATAGCGGGAGGTCAGATGAGCAGTTCTTC. Protein sequence: CASSIYSGRSDEQFF.

This clone was seen only once. The chain combines TRBV10-3 with TRBJ1-5, with 7 bases lining up with TRBD1. The CDR3 is made up of 14 amino acids. In germline, CDR1 is ENHRY, CDR2 SYGVKD. The V gene end was trimmed by 4 bases and the J gene end by 4 bases; junction bases not matched to a gene: 4. The CDR3 DNA reads as TGTGCCATCAGTGGACAGGGTGTAAATCAGCCCCAGCATTTT. Amino acids: CAISGQGVNQPQHF.

This chain links TRBV23-1 with TRBJ2-7; 11 bases map to TRBD1. Being an ORF, TRBV23-1 has a function that is uncertain. This CDR3 spans 18 amino acids. V lost 0 bases and J lost 5; bases outside the gene matches: 12. Here the CDR3 DNA reads TGCGCCAGCAGTCAATCGAATCAAGGGACAGGGGGGTTCGACGAGCAGTACTTC. Translated, it gives CASSQSNQGTGGFDEQYF.

V is TRBV14 and J is TRBJ2-5, with a weak D call TRBD1 (5 bases). Between the trimmed V and J ends, which lost 0 bases and 5 bases, there was a span of 7 bases. This CDR3 contains 13 residues. Germline V gene sequence: CDR1 SGHDN, CDR2 FVKESK. The CDR3 sequence is CASSQEQAETQYF. The CDR3 coding sequence is TGTGCCAGCAGCCAAGAACAGGCGGAGACCCAGTACTTC. The full variable domain, completed using reference TRBV14 and TRBJ2-5, is EAGVTQFPSHSVIEKGQTVTLRCDPISGHDNLYWYRRVMGKEIKFLLHFVKESKQDESGMPNNRFLAERTGGTYSTLKVQPAELEDSGVYFCASSQEQAETQYFGPGTRLLVL.

The V and J genes are TRBV7-6 and TRBJ2-1; D perhaps matches TRBD1 (6 bases). The CDR3 runs 13 residues. V gave up 6 bases and J gave up 6 bases, with 12 bases separating them. Germline CDR1 is SGHVS and CDR2 is FNYEAQ. In DNA form, the CDR3 reads TGTGCCAGCAGTTTAACAGGGACCAATGAGCAGTTCTTC. Its protein is CASSLTGTNEQFF.

The chain carries TRBV7-9 and TRBJ2-1, with TRBD2 matching over 7 bases. The CDR3 has 14 residues. Germline values: CDR1 SEHNR, CDR2 FQNEAQ (reference sequence). The J segment lost 11 bases and the V segment lost 2 bases, leaving 9 bases of the junction unmatched. CDR3 sequence: CASSLSHREGKQFF. In DNA, the CDR3 is TGTGCCAGCAGCTTATCCCATAGGGAGGGCAAGCAGTTCTTC.